These 2 T cell receptor beta chains originate from one sample sequenced in a study of blood T cell repertoires in COVID-19. Assay used: immunoSEQ multiplex PCR; TCRdb lists only in-frame clones, some missing. This repertoire shows 85,000 to 100,000 clones, roughly 86% found once; its top ten account for 10% to 15%. Material: peripheral blood. These TCRs come from a woman between 55 and 75 years old in a cohort sampled during active or convalescent COVID-19.

The sample holds a few counts of this clone. V and J are TRBV2 and TRBJ2-7; 8 nucleotides agree with TRBD1. This CDR3 spans 14 amino acids. V gave up 2 bases and J gave up 5 bases; unmatched junction bases: 5. Germline loops: CDR1 SNHLY, CDR2 FYNNEI. CDR3 sequence reads: CASSEQGARNEQYF. CDR3 sequence (DNA): TGTGCCAGCAGTGAACAGGGGGCACGGAACGAGCAGTACTTC.

The chain has TRBV4-1 and TRBJ2-2; perhaps TRBD2 as D (5 bases). The CDR3 is made up of 14 amino acids. The germline gives CDR1 MGHRA, CDR2 YSYEKL. V was clipped by 7 bases and J by 1 base, with 10 bases between them. DNA for the CDR3: TGCGCCAGCATGCAGGAGGAGAACACCGGGGAGCTGTTTTTT. It encodes CASMQEENTGELFF.